The source of this T cell receptor beta chain is a study of shared clonotypes between healthy human individuals. Study context: The donor group consisted of a couple of women and three men, aged 18 to 49. General study findings and limits: Sequencing of the sorted subsets was shown by rarefaction to be incomplete despite large depth.

Each subset's genomic DNA was shared equally among a number of immunoSEQ plates. Sequenced by immunoSEQ multiplex PCR; TCRdb stores in-frame clones only, minus some. The sample shows some 1.5 million clones, 95% to 99% of them seen only once. The CDR3 runs 15 residues. Germline V CDR1 and CDR2: SGHTA, FQGNSA. The V and J ends lost 6 bases and 2 bases respectively, with 17 bases between them. As to this clone: Antigen specificity is unknown.

Sequenced: naive CD4+ T cells sorted from blood. Subset of the sample: CD45RA+ positively selected. This receptor was identified in a man under 40 in good health. The chain couples TRBV7-2 to TRBJ2-7, with D possibly matching TRBD1 (6 bases). Here the CDR3 DNA reads TGTGCCAGCAGTGGACAGCGGCAGAGCGCCTACGAGCAGTACTTC. It is translated as CASSGQRQSAYEQYF.